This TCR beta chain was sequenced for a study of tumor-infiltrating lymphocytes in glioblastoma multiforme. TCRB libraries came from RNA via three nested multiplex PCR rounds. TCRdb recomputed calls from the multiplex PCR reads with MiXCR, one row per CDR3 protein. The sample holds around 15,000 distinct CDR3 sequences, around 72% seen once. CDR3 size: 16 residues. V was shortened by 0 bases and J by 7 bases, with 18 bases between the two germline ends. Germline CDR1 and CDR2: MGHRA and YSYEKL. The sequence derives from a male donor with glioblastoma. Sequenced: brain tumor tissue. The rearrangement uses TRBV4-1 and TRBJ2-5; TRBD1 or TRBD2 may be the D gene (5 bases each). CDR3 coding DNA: TGCGCCAGCAGCCAAGAGGTGGCTGGGAGTGGGGGGACCCAGTACTTC. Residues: CASSQEVAGSGGTQYF.